The next 14 T cell receptor beta chains were all read from a single sample in a study of T cells after yellow fever vaccination. TCRdb used MiXCR to reprocess the 5' RACE reads, holding one entry per CDR3 protein. Of hundreds of thousands of distinct CDR3 sequences listed, more than 3% are singletons. The sequencing here drew on PBMCs, taken on the day of the yellow fever booster vaccination. These receptors all come from a man younger than 30 who received the YFV17D yellow fever vaccine.

This clonotype was found many times. This chain joins TRBV12-3 or TRBV12-4 and TRBJ2-1, with unresolved D. Trimming stripped 1 base from V and 6 bases from J, with 16 bases between. The CDR3 is 16 amino acids. Written as DNA, the CDR3 is TGTGCCAGCAGTTTAGGTGTACTCAGCTCGGGCAATGAGCAGTTCTTC. Its protein is CASSLGVLSSGNEQFF.

At least ten counts were recorded for this clonotype. This chain joins TRBV20-1 and TRBJ1-1; D is ambiguous. This CDR3 has 14 amino acids. Trimming took 0 bases from V and 0 from J, leaving 8 bases between them. Germline CDR1 reads DFQATT; CDR2 reads SNEGSKA (reference sequence). The CDR3 region has the DNA TGCAGTGCTAGAGACCCTTTGGTGAACACTGAAGCTTTCTTT. Translated: CSARDPLVNTEAFF.

The V gene is TRBV20-1, the J gene TRBJ1-6, with unresolved D. The CDR3 consists of 14 residues. V lost 2 bases to trimming and J lost 8 bases, with 13 bases between them. Germline loops: CDR1 DFQATT, CDR2 SNEGSKA (reference sequence). The CDR3 DNA reads TGCAGTGCTAGAAGGGTCGTTTTTTATTCACCCCTCCACTTT. Translated, it gives CSARRVVFYSPLHF.

The J gene is TRBJ1-6, the V gene TRBV5-1; 7 bases match TRBD1. Per the germline V gene, CDR1 is SGHRS and CDR2 is YFSETQ. The CDR3 consists of 14 residues. Unmatched junction bases numbered 8, after V lost 4 bases and J lost 10 bases. The CDR3 sequence: CASSPGDSWSPLHF. In DNA, the CDR3 is TGCGCCAGCAGCCCTGGGGACAGTTGGTCACCCCTCCACTTT.

The rearrangement links TRBV4-3 to TRBJ1-5, with D hard to call. The CDR3 length is 16 residues. V lost 0 bases and J 4 bases, leaving 13 bases between the germline ends. Germline CDR1 and CDR2: LGHNA and YSLEER. The CDR3 nucleotides read TGCGCCAGCAGCCAAGATCTTGGAATTGAGAATCAGCCCCAGCATTTT. Translation gives CASSQDLGIENQPQHF.

The gene calls are TRBV10-3 and TRBJ2-2; D may be TRBD2 (6 bases). V lost 3 bases to trimming and J lost 3 bases, with 8 bases between them. This CDR3 has 14 amino acids. In germline, CDR1 is ENHRY, CDR2 SYGVKD. The CDR3 nucleotides read TGTGCCATCAGTGACAGGGAGGACACCGGGGAGCTGTTTTTT. It encodes CAISDREDTGELFF.

This clonotype was counted only a few times. The chain is built from TRBV12-3 or TRBV12-4 and TRBJ2-1; TRBD2 matches 11 bases. The V and J ends lost 6 bases and 8 bases, in that order; junction bases with no gene match: 12. The CDR3 runs to 16 residues. For the CDR3, the DNA is TGTGCCAGCAGGTTCAATAGCGGGGGGGCGAAGGATGAGCAGTTCTTC. Translating it yields CASRFNSGGAKDEQFF.

The rearrangement joins TRBV18 to TRBJ1-3, with 8 bases lining up with TRBD1. V shed 5 bases, J shed 0 bases, and the junction held 3 bases outside the gene matches. Germline V lookup: CDR1 KGHSH, CDR2 LQKENI. The CDR3 spans 15 residues. CDR3 nucleotide sequence: TGTGCCAGCTCAACCACAGGGGGCTCTGGAAACACCATATATTTT. Protein: CASSTTGGSGNTIYF.

The sample holds many counts of this clonotype. The J gene is TRBJ1-1, the V gene TRBV6-6; 7 bases are a match to TRBD1. The CDR3 loop spans 14 amino acids. Trimming cost V 0 bases and J 4 bases; bases outside gene matches: 2. CDR1 is MNHNY and CDR2 is SVGAGI in the germline V gene (reference sequence). The CDR3, as DNA: TGTGCCAGCAGTTACTCAAGGACAGGCACTGAAGCTTTCTTT. Amino acid sequence: CASSYSRTGTEAFF.

The chain joins TRBV5-4 to TRBJ2-5; no firm D call. Germline assignment: CDR1 SGHNT and CDR2 YYREEE (reference sequence). V was trimmed by 0 bases and J by 5 bases, leaving 11 bases between them. The CDR3 spans 14 residues. Here the CDR3 reads CASSLAYGFETQYF. The CDR3, as DNA: TGTGCCAGCAGCTTGGCCTATGGTTTTGAGACCCAGTACTTC.

This clonotype was observed a handful of times. V usage is TRBV28 and J usage is TRBJ1-1; 7 nucleotides agree with TRBD1. Germline V lookup: CDR1 MDHEN, CDR2 SYDVKM. The length of the CDR3 is 15 residues. The V gene end was trimmed by 4 bases and the J gene end by 6 bases; junction bases not matched to a gene: 11. The CDR3 loop reads CASSSPGTEASEAFF. In nucleotides, the CDR3 is TGTGCCAGCAGTTCACCCGGGACAGAGGCGTCTGAAGCTTTCTTT.

The chain combines TRBV5-1 with TRBJ1-4, with D perhaps TRBD1 (5 bases). The V gene lost 7 bases and the J gene lost 5 bases, with 15 bases spanning the gap. This CDR3 spans 14 amino acids. The germline CDR1 and CDR2 sequences are SGHRS and YFSETQ. CDR3 amino acids: CASSNGTGNEKLFF. CDR3 bases: TGCGCCAGCTCTAACGGGACGGGGAATGAAAAACTGTTTTTT.

This clonotype showed up many times. The V call is TRBV28, the J call TRBJ2-2; TRBD2 matches at 15 bases. Germline CDR1 reads MDHEN; CDR2 reads SYDVKM. There are 15 residues in the CDR3. V trimming: 9 bases; J trimming: 3 bases; junction bases outside the gene matches: 2. The CDR3 sequence: CASGLAGGYTGELFF. The CDR3 nucleotides read TGTGCCAGTGGACTAGCGGGGGGGTACACCGGGGAGCTGTTTTTT.

The sample holds many counts of this clonotype. The chain couples TRBV7-9 to TRBJ1-1; D might be TRBD1 (6 bases). The CDR3 sequence is 15 residues long. With 5 bases removed from V and 3 bases from J, the gap between germline ends came to 16 bases. Germline CDR1 is SEHNR and CDR2 is FQNEAQ (reference sequence). CDR3 sequence (DNA): TGTGCCAGCAGCCCGACCATCGGGGGCCACACTGAAGCTTTCTTT. Encoded protein: CASSPTIGGHTEAFF.